This is a list of T cell receptor beta chains from one sample in a study of T cell changes during pregnancy in multiple sclerosis. Sequencing used immunoSEQ multiplex PCR; TCRdb keeps in-frame clones, though not all of them. The sample carries tens of thousands of clones, 91% recorded once. The sample consisted of peripheral blood, taken in the third trimester of pregnancy. Every receptor here comes from a female donor in good health, enrolled as a control in a pregnancy study. Both conserved end residues are trimmed from each CDR3. The order of the fields is V gene, J gene, D gene, clone size, CDR3 protein. The D gene is left open where the match is weak. The listing skips clone size in some rows; elsewhere it reads once, few, many or a size class.

TRBV6-1	TRBJ1-1	NA	NA	ASKDTEFAF
TRBV27	TRBJ2-3	TRBD2	NA	ASSIWTSGGGTDTQY
TRBV9	TRBJ2-1	NA	NA	ASSVAGSPSEQF
TRBV28	TRBJ2-1	TRBD1	NA	ASSYSGTGGNEQF
TRBV5-1	TRBJ2-1	NA	NA	ASSSSGTSYNEQF
TRBV4-2	TRBJ2-7	NA	once	ASSQEEEETYEQY
TRBV5-1	TRBJ1-2	NA	NA	ASSLRQGYGYT
TRBV5-1	TRBJ1-1	TRBD1	NA	ASSAGQGRTEAF
TRBV28	TRBJ2-7	TRBD1	NA	ASSPGTGAYEQY
TRBV15	TRBJ2-1	TRBD1	once	ATSEDRLQYEQF
TRBV7-9	TRBJ2-1	NA	once	ASSIQGGSYNEQF
TRBV5-1	TRBJ2-4	NA	NA	ASSPSSAKNIQY
TRBV11-3	TRBJ2-1	NA	NA	ASSLWGPGTEQF
TRBV6-5	TRBJ2-6	NA	once	ASSYPGANVLT
TRBV5-8	TRBJ2-5	NA	NA	ASSLDSTRETQY
TRBV27	TRBJ2-7	NA	NA	ASSTGLGTYEQY
TRBV20-1	TRBJ2-3	NA	once	SRESDTQY
TRBV25-1	TRBJ2-7	NA	NA	ASSDIHEQY
TRBV6-1	TRBJ1-5	NA	NA	ASSEGEGGNQPQH
TRBV5-1	TRBJ2-7	TRBD2	NA	ASSLASGSARFEQY
TRBV6-1	TRBJ1-1	NA	NA	ASSTHRATEAF
TRBV5-1	TRBJ2-3	NA	NA	ASSSTPGSFSTDTQY
TRBV5-1	TRBJ2-2	NA	NA	ASSTALGEAGELF
TRBV6-6	TRBJ2-1	NA	NA	ASSRLYNEQF
TRBV9	TRBJ2-2	NA	NA	ASSLQTSGGGELF
TRBV19	TRBJ1-1	TRBD1	NA	ASSKHPQDRETF
TRBV29-1	TRBJ2-1	TRBD1	NA	SVVKTGSYNEQF
TRBV18	TRBJ2-5	NA	NA	ASSPNNRASETQY
TRBV15	TRBJ2-1	NA	NA	ATSRESAVGNEQF
TRBV19	TRBJ1-1	TRBD1	NA	ASSLSGGSAEAF
TRBV5-6	TRBJ1-1	TRBD1	NA	ASSWATGKNTEAF
TRBV9	TRBJ2-3	TRBD2	once	ASSVTRGLAGGTDTQY
TRBV28	TRBJ1-2	TRBD1	NA	ASSIPQGDGYT
TRBV7-2	TRBJ1-2	NA	NA	ASSLETGKYGYT
TRBV5-1	TRBJ2-3	TRBD2	NA	ASSLAVVAGTDTQY
TRBV5-1	TRBJ2-7	NA	NA	ASSSLRGGSNSYEQY
TRBV7-9	TRBJ2-7	NA	NA	ASSLGEIVQY
TRBV28	TRBJ1-3	NA	NA	ASSPPTGTPIGNTIY
TRBV12-5	TRBJ2-5	TRBD1	NA	ASGGTGGETQY
TRBV19	TRBJ1-2	NA	NA	ASSPGGDSGYGYT
TRBV4-3	TRBJ2-1	TRBD2	NA	ASSQLRTSGRENEQF
TRBV7-8	TRBJ2-5	NA	NA	ASRTPPETQY
TRBV19	TRBJ1-5	NA	few	ASSPRAGNQPQH
TRBV18	TRBJ2-3	NA	NA	ASSPPSRTSGTQY
TRBV5-1	TRBJ2-2	NA	NA	ASSPRRQANTGELF
TRBV28	TRBJ2-4	TRBD1	NA	ASRTQGGDSFYPGNIQY
TRBV27	TRBJ1-1	TRBD1	NA	ASSTGQGMNTEAF
TRBV7-9	TRBJ2-1	NA	NA	ASSSSLGWSNEQF
TRBV2	TRBJ2-4	NA	NA	AKRVAKNIQY
TRBV11-2	TRBJ1-3	TRBD1	few	ASSARQGPGNTIY